This T cell receptor (beta chain) stems from a study of T cell responses to AZD1222 COVID-19 vaccine (TCRdb year 2021). In terms of the full investigation: AZD1222 recipients whose second dose came at about 4 weeks and those whose second dose came at about 12 weeks were combined into one group, since spike-specific TCR depth and breadth did not differ between the two schedules. Enrollment into the trials was organized by age into subgroups of 18-55, 56-69 and 70-plus years, and those subgroups contained roughly 160, 29 and 62 TCR-sequenced participants, respectively. TCR sequencing covered fewer than 250 trial participants: roughly 200 given two doses of AZD1222 and around 25 given two doses of MenACWY control vaccine.

Worth noting for this clone: Which antigen it targets is not known. Base qualities are not recorded, but no much larger clone differs from it by a single base. Other DNA sequences in the sample encode the same CDR3.

Study-wide conclusions, independent of this receptor: Epitopes outside the regions mutated in the B.1.351 and B.1.1.7 variants were reportedly recognized by nearly half of the unique spike-specific TCRs. Conclusions about previously exposed vaccinees are limited because only six or seven AZD1222 recipients were SARS-CoV-2 seropositive at baseline. Participants were mostly white British, with more females than males. The authors suggested clonal diversity may have been underestimated. No day 14 peak-response samples were available, so repertoires were characterized only after the peak T cell response. After two AZD1222 doses, spike-specific TCR breadth and depth were significantly higher than at day 0 and than in MenACWY recipients. The 56-69-year group was small, and its depth increase did not reach significance, likely because of low power. CD4 TCRs associated with the vaccine covered the entire spike protein, and the dominant responses were in regions 160-218 and 743-854.

V loses 1 base of germline sequence and J loses 4 bases, and the interval between the two ends is 8 bases. For CDR1 and CDR2, the germline V gene (reference sequence) lists GTSNPN and SVGIG. The CDR3 has 13 amino acids, counting the end cysteine and phenylalanine. The DNA shown is the 39-base CDR3, in frame from base 1. The CDR3 regions of human TCRbeta chains were subjected to immunosequencing. Per the original workflow: Repertoire TCRs were matched against a reference library of SARS-CoV-2-specific TCRs generated with the MIRA antigen-specificity platform. Breadth was defined as the fraction of unique TCRs that were SARS-CoV-2-associated, and depth was defined as the fraction of total T cells that were SARS-CoV-2-associated. Each spike-specific TCR was assigned to its reactive spike region and to a CD4 or CD8 class using the MIRA data. Log10-transformed breadth and depth values were compared by one-way ANOVA with Sidak's multiple comparisons tests. TCRdb stores this immuneACCESS table with in-frame sequences only. Part of the clones is absent; in the studies checked, under half of the shortfall reflects unresolved V genes, and no reason is known for the rest. D and trimming were read from the DNA, whereas the V and J calls and clone size are those reported in that table. The sample yields roughly 140,000 clones; 80% to 95% were counted once. The ten most abundant clones make up 1.5% to 2% of the sample.

The time point label of this sample denotes: baseline before first vaccination. Vaccinee samples were obtained from the UK trials COV001 and COV002, which included a single-blind randomized controlled phase 2/3 trial of AZD1222 (ChAdOx1 nCoV-19) in healthy adults. For TCRbeta chain sequencing, PBMC samples were collected from trial participants at day 0 and at day 28 after the second dose. The chain links TRBV30 with TRBJ1-5; TRBD1 is a possible D gene, resting on 6 matching bases. The sequenced sample was peripheral blood, obtained on day 0 of AZD1222 vaccination. This receptor was identified in an adult in good health. CDR3 protein: CAWSGDTNQPQHF. The DNA sequence is TGTGCCTGGAGTGGGGACACTAATCAGCCCCAGCATTTT. Here the CDR3 is joined to the reference TRBV30 and TRBJ1-5 genes, and the full variable domain is: SQTIHQWPATLVQPVGSPLSLECTVEGTSNPNLYWYRQAAGRGLQLLFYSVGIGQISSEVPQNLSASRPQDRQFILSSKKLLLSDSGFYLCAWSGDTNQPQHFGDGTRLSIL.